Below are 25 T cell receptor beta chains sequenced from a single sample in a study of persistence of HIV-infected CD4 T cells. No cognate antigen is known for these TCRs. Anti-CD3/anti-CD28 beads served as a nonspecific positive control stimulus. Sorting of responding CD4+ T cells relied on upregulated CD40 ligand together with CD69. The libraries were made with immunoSEQ version 4 in survey mode. Clones were sequenced by immunoSEQ multiplex PCR, and TCRdb holds only the in-frame ones, with some missing. The table includes tens of thousands of clones, around 89% detected once. Sequenced material: CD4+ T cells sorted from PBMCs after roughly 19-hour stimulation, taken from a patient who received antiretroviral therapy. These receptors were collected from an adult woman with HIV who was CMV-seropositive.

J is TRBJ2-1 and V is TRBV29-1, with D unresolved. This CDR3 is built from 13 residues. Germline V gene lookup returns CDR1 SQVTM and CDR2 ANQGSEA. V lost 4 bases to trimming and J lost 8 bases, with 15 bases between them. The CDR3 is CSVVPSPGHEQFF. DNA for the CDR3: TGCAGCGTTGTCCCATCCCCAGGCCATGAGCAGTTCTTC.

The V call is TRBV5-4, the J call TRBJ2-7; D call uncertain. CDR3 length: 13 residues. Germline V gives CDR1 SGHNT, CDR2 YYREEE (reference sequence). Deletions cut 5 bases from V and 3 bases from J, with 12 bases between. This CDR3 is CASSSPDFYEQYF. In DNA form, the CDR3 reads TGTGCCAGCAGTAGTCCAGATTTCTACGAGCAGTACTTC.

The V and J genes are TRBV18 and TRBJ1-6; tentatively, D is TRBD1 (5 bases). The V gene's germline CDR1 is KGHSH and CDR2 LQKENI. V lost 3 bases to trimming and J lost 13 bases, with 13 bases between them. The CDR3 totals 13 residues. CDR3 nucleotide sequence: TGTGCCAGCTCACCGGCCAGGGTTTGGCCCCTCCACTTT. This translates into CASSPARVWPLHF. Full variable domain (remainder filled in from reference TRBV18 and TRBJ1-6): NAGVMQNPRHLVRRRGQEARLRCSPMKGHSHVYWYRQLPEEGLKFMVYLQKENIIDESGMPKERFSAEFPKEGPSILRIQQVVRGDSAAYFCASSPARVWPLHFGNGTRLTVT.

This chain joins TRBV19 and TRBJ1-1, with a weak D call TRBD1 (6 bases). The CDR3 has 14 amino acids. Germline V lookup: CDR1 LNHDA, CDR2 SQIVND (reference sequence). V was clipped by 3 bases and J by 6 bases, with 14 bases between them. This chain's CDR3 is CASSIGRGSPEAFF. CDR3 bases: TGTGCCAGTAGTATCGGCAGGGGATCTCCTGAAGCTTTCTTT.

This sequence joins TRBV5-4 and TRBJ1-6; 8 positions match TRBD1. J gave up 8 bases and V 3 bases, and 4 bases lay outside the gene matches. The CDR3 runs to 14 residues. Germline values: CDR1 SGHNT, CDR2 YYREEE (reference sequence). This CDR3 is CASSSHRGDSPLHF. The CDR3 nucleotides are TGTGCCAGCAGCTCACACAGGGGGGATTCACCCCTCCACTTT.

CDR3 sequence: CATSRDRQGNEQFF. CDR3 bases: TGTGCCACCAGCAGAGATCGGCAGGGGAATGAGCAGTTCTTC. The V call is TRBV15, the J call TRBJ2-1, with D tentatively TRBD1 (6 bases). CDR3 size: 14 residues. V was clipped by 0 bases and J by 7 bases, with 10 bases between them. The germline V gene encodes CDR1 LNHNV and CDR2 YYDKDF (reference sequence).

A single count supports this clone. The rearrangement uses TRBV3-1 (or the pseudogene TRBV3-2) and TRBJ1-2; D perhaps matches TRBD1 (6 bases). This CDR3 has 12 amino acids. Trimming shortened V by 10 bases and J by 3 bases, and 12 bases separated the two germline ends. Germline CDR1 LGHDT, CDR2 YNNKEL (reference sequence). CDR3 DNA: TGTGCCACACAGGGAGGGGACTATGGCTACACCTTC. Translating gives CATQGGDYGYTF.

The CDR3 loop reads CATSKWGDNEQFF. The CDR3 DNA follows: TGTGCCACCAGCAAGTGGGGGGACAATGAGCAGTTCTTC. The chain combines TRBV15 with TRBJ2-1; maybe TRBD2 (6 bases). V lost 4 bases, J lost 5 bases, and 9 bases lay in between. This CDR3 is 13 amino acids long. The V gene's germline CDR1 is LNHNV and CDR2 YYDKDF (reference sequence). The entire variable domain, with the rest obtained from reference TRBV15 and TRBJ2-1, is as follows: DAMVIQNPRYQVTQFGKPVTLSCSQTLNHNVMYWYQQKSSQAPKLLFHYYDKDFNNEADTPDNFQSRRPNTSFCFLDIRSPGLGDTAMYLCATSKWGDNEQFFGPGTRLTVL.

The rearrangement joins TRBV29-1 to TRBJ1-1; a possible D gene is TRBD1 (6 bases). V shed 7 bases and J shed 8 bases, with 14 bases lying between them. CDR3 length equals 11 residues. CDR1 is SQVTM and CDR2 is ANQGSEA in the germline V gene. The CDR3: CSGRGHQEAFF. In DNA form, the CDR3 reads TGCAGCGGAAGGGGACACCAGGAAGCTTTCTTT.

The chain uses TRBV6-5 and TRBJ2-1, with D tentatively TRBD1 (6 bases). V was shortened by 6 bases and J by 4 bases, with 10 bases between the two germline ends. Germline CDR1 and CDR2: MNHEY and SVGAGI. This CDR3 region has 13 residues. The CDR3 DNA sequence: TGTGCCAGCAGAAACAGGGAGTACAATGAGCAGTTCTTC. It yields the protein CASRNREYNEQFF.

The chain uses TRBV3-1 (or the pseudogene TRBV3-2) and TRBJ1-2; tentatively, D is TRBD1 (5 bases). The length of the CDR3 is 14 residues. Germline loops: CDR1 LGHDT, CDR2 YNNKEL (reference sequence). V lost 4 bases to trimming and J lost 2 bases, with 11 bases between them. CDR3 DNA: TGTGCCAGCAGCCTTCAGGGTGCCAACTATGGCTACACCTTC. Translated: CASSLQGANYGYTF.

This chain connects TRBV9 to TRBJ1-5; D is uncertain. The length of the CDR3 is 14 residues. The V end was cut by 3 bases, the J end by 7 bases, with 14 bases between. Germline CDR1 is SGDLS and CDR2 is YYNGEE. In DNA form, the CDR3 reads TGTGCCAGCAGCGCGAGCCCCGACTCGCAGCCCCAGCATTTT. Its translation: CASSASPDSQPQHF.

The chain uses TRBV15 and TRBJ1-1, with TRBD1 matching over 7 bases. Germline lookup yields CDR1 LNHNV and CDR2 YYDKDF (reference sequence). The CDR3 totals 16 residues. With 1 base clipped from V and 0 bases from J, the junction kept 5 bases outside the gene matches. The CDR3: CATSRVRGILNTEAFF. CDR3 in DNA: TGTGCCACCAGCAGAGTCAGGGGGATATTGAACACTGAAGCTTTCTTT.

The chain recombines TRBV5-5 with TRBJ1-3; possibly TRBD1 for D (5 bases). This CDR3 is 16 amino acids long. The V end was cut by 4 bases, the J end by 4 bases, with 18 bases between. Germline lookup yields CDR1 SGHKS and CDR2 YYEKEE (reference sequence). The chain's CDR3 is CASSPFQQATGNTIYF. As DNA, the CDR3 is TGTGCCAGCAGCCCCTTCCAACAGGCCACCGGAAACACCATATATTTT.

This clone was recorded only once. The gene calls are TRBV7-3 and TRBJ1-5; 7 nucleotides align to TRBD1. With V trimmed by 6 bases and J by 5 bases, 7 bases remained unmatched. Germline V CDR1 and CDR2: SGHTA, FQGTGA. The CDR3 runs 14 residues. The CDR3, as DNA: TGTGCCAGCAGTCCCTCAGGGGGGCATCAGCCCCAGCATTTT. Protein sequence: CASSPSGGHQPQHF.

This clone was picked up one time. This sequence joins TRBV2 and TRBJ1-5; TRBD1 might be the D (6 bases). Germline V gives CDR1 SNHLY, CDR2 FYNNEI. Trimming removed 6 bases at V and 10 bases at J, with 13 bases between. This CDR3 has 12 amino acids. In DNA, the CDR3 is TGTGCCAGCAGACAGGGCGAAGGTCCCCAGCATTTT. It specifies CASRQGEGPQHF. The full variable domain, its missing parts supplied by reference TRBV2 and TRBJ1-5, is EPEVTQTPSHQVTQMGQEVILRCVPISNHLYFYWYRQILGQKVEFLVSFYNNEISEKSEIFDDQFSVERPDGSNFTLKIRSTKLEDSAMYFCASRQGEGPQHFGDGTRLSIL.

The chain joins TRBV13 to TRBJ2-2; 9 bases match TRBD1. This CDR3 has 18 residues. J was trimmed by 4 bases and V by 4 bases; bases with no gene match: 13. Germline V gene data show CDR1 as PRHDT and CDR2 as FYEKMQ (reference sequence). The CDR3 coding sequence is TGTGCCAGCAGCTCCGGAACAGGGGGCCTAGGTCGCACCGGGGAGCTGTTTTTT. Translation gives CASSSGTGGLGRTGELFF.

V and J are TRBV25-1 and TRBJ1-2; D gene ambiguous. Germline V gene lookup returns CDR1 MGHDK and CDR2 SYGVNS. The CDR3 covers 14 residues. Trimming removed 2 bases at V and 4 bases at J, with 11 bases between. The CDR3 loop reads CASSERGRLYGYTF. CDR3 DNA: TGTGCCAGCAGTGAACGAGGAAGGCTCTATGGCTACACCTTC.

The gene calls are TRBV2 and TRBJ1-2; D is perhaps TRBD1 (5 bases). The germline V gene has CDR1 SNHLY and CDR2 FYNNEI. The length of the CDR3 is 13 residues. V was clipped by 4 bases and J by 6 bases, with 12 bases between them. The CDR3: CASSVTDGDGYTF. CDR3 coding DNA: TGTGCCAGCAGTGTGACAGATGGAGATGGCTACACCTTC.

This chain connects TRBV5-4 to TRBJ1-2; no definite D call. Germline V gene lookup returns CDR1 SGHNT and CDR2 YYREEE (reference sequence). V dropped 4 bases and J dropped 6 bases, with 10 bases sitting between them. This CDR3 is 12 amino acids long. CDR3 amino acids: CASSLDADGYTF. The CDR3, as DNA: TGTGCCAGCAGCCTTGACGCTGATGGCTACACCTTC.

The gene calls are TRBV7-6 and TRBJ2-1, with 9 bases identical to TRBD1. CDR1 is SGHVS and CDR2 is FNYEAQ in the germline V gene. With 2 bases clipped from V and 7 bases from J, the junction kept 6 bases outside the gene matches. The length of the CDR3 is 15 residues. CDR3: CASSLSGTGKNEQFF. CDR3 DNA: TGTGCCAGCAGCTTATCCGGGACAGGGAAGAATGAGCAGTTCTTC. Looking up the rest from reference TRBV7-6 and TRBJ2-1 gives the full variable domain: GAGVSQSPRYKVTKRGQDVALRCDPISGHVSLYWYRQALGQGPEFLTYFNYEAQQDKSGLPNDRFSAERPEGSISTLTIQRTEQRDSAMYRCASSLSGTGKNEQFFGPGTRLTVL.

The chain recombines TRBV28 with TRBJ1-1; the match to TRBD1 covers 7 bases. From germline, CDR1 is MDHEN and CDR2 SYDVKM. The CDR3 totals 15 residues. V shed 2 bases and J 1 base; nucleotides not matched to a gene: 4. DNA of the CDR3: TGTGCCAGCAGTTTAGGGGGACAGACGAACACTGAAGCTTTCTTT. Residues: CASSLGGQTNTEAFF.

The chain combines TRBV28 with TRBJ1-6; TRBD1 aligns across 7 bases. This CDR3 is built from 15 residues. Trimming removed 7 bases from V and 5 bases from J; junction bases left unmatched: 8. CDR1 and CDR2 from the germline V gene are MDHEN and SYDVKM. CDR3 residues: CASTPRQGNNSPLHF. CDR3 DNA sequence: TGTGCCAGCACCCCCCGACAGGGAAATAATTCACCCCTCCACTTT.

The V and J genes are TRBV9 and TRBJ2-5; 9 bases are a match to TRBD1. The CDR3 is made up of 19 amino acids. V trimming: 0 bases; J trimming: 2 bases; junction bases outside the gene matches: 14. Germline-derived CDR1 and CDR2 are SGDLS and YYNGEE. Written as DNA, the CDR3 is TGTGCCAGCAGCGTAGACGCCGGGACAGGGAGGGGAGGGCAAGAGACCCAGTACTTC. Residues: CASSVDAGTGRGGQETQYF.

Only one count was recorded for this clone. The chain has TRBV5-5 and TRBJ2-3; D may be TRBD2 (5 bases). The V gene's germline CDR1 is SGHKS and CDR2 YYEKEE (reference sequence). V dropped 4 bases and J dropped 3 bases, with 12 bases sitting between them. There are 14 residues in the CDR3. CDR3 coding DNA: TGTGCCAGCAGCGAAGATTGGAGGACAGATACGCAGTATTTT. Translated: CASSEDWRTDTQYF.